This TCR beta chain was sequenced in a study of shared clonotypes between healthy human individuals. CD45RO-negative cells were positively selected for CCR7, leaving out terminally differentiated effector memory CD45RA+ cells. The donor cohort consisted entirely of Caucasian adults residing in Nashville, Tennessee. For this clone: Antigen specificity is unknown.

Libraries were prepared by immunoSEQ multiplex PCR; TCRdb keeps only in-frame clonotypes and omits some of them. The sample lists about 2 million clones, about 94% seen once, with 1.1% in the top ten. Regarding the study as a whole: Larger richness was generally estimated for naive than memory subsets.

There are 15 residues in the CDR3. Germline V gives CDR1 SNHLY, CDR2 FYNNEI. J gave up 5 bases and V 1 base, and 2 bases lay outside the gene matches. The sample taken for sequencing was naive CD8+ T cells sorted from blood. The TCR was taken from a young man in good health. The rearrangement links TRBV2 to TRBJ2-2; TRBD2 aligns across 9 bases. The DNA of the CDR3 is TGTGCCAGCAGTGAAGGGCTAGCGGGGACCGGGGAGCTGTTTTTT. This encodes CASSEGLAGTGELFF.